This T cell receptor (beta chain) was obtained from a study of beta chain features in type 1 diabetes. Overall study findings and caveats: Any HLA effect on TCRB rearrangement was left unresolved by small sub-analyses. In every one of the four CD4+ subsets, TCRB CDR3s were moderately but significantly shorter in Type 1 diabetes patients.

Trimming left V 6 bases short and J 3 bases short, with 15 bases between. Per the germline V gene, CDR1 is MNHNY and CDR2 is SVGAGI (reference sequence). The CDR3 length is 15 residues. About this clone itself: The antigen remains undetermined.

Cell sorting via CD45RO/CCR7/CD25/CD127/CD95/CD27 was performed to obtain CD4+ naive, central memory, regulatory and stem cell-like memory cells. Expressed TCRB transcripts were sequenced because the isolated RNA had all been reverse transcribed beforehand. Regulatory, naive and central memory T cell samples averaged around 3.5 million reads. Assay: immunoSEQ multiplex PCR; the TCRdb copy retains only in-frame clones and omits some. The sample has approximately 380,000 clones, roughly 16% seen once. Input material: naive CD4+ T cells from blood. This sequence joins TRBV6-6 and TRBJ1-5; a weak D match, TRBD1 (6 bases). The source of this sequence is a woman aged 18-29 years in good health. CDR3 amino acids: CASRPPDRLNQPQHF. The CDR3 DNA follows: TGTGCCAGCAGACCACCCGACAGGCTCAATCAGCCCCAGCATTTT.